Following are 3 T cell receptor beta chains from one sample sequenced in a study of identical twins. A single record per CDR3 protein comes from TCRdb applying MiXCR to the 5' RACE reads. The table has about 890,000 distinct CDR3 sequences, roughly 12% seen once. These records were also assigned to another study, of yellow fever vaccine responses in identical twins.

The sample was PBMCs. These receptors all come from a woman aged 18-29 years in good health.

A few counts support this clonotype. The rearrangement joins TRBV9 to TRBJ2-5; no definite D call. The V gene lost 0 bases and the J gene lost 5 bases, with 11 bases spanning the gap. Germline CDR1 and CDR2: SGDLS and YYNGEE. The CDR3 is 14 residues long. The DNA of the CDR3 is TGTGCCAGCAGCGTAGGCCCCATCGGGGAGACCCAGTACTTC. Its protein product is CASSVGPIGETQYF.

This clonotype was seen at least ten times. The chain is built from TRBV6-5 and TRBJ1-1; maybe TRBD1 (5 bases). Trimming stripped 2 bases from V and 1 base from J, with 8 bases between. In germline, CDR1 is MNHEY, CDR2 SVGAGI. The CDR3 extends over 14 amino acids. The CDR3 spells CASSYRQTNTEAFF. CDR3 DNA sequence: TGTGCCAGCAGTTACCGACAGACGAACACTGAAGCTTTCTTT.

This clonotype appeared a few times. The rearrangement uses TRBV7-9 and TRBJ2-7, with 7 bases identical to TRBD2. Per the germline V gene, CDR1 is SEHNR and CDR2 is FQNEAQ (reference sequence). CDR3 length: 15 amino acids. Trimming took 5 bases from V and 3 from J; bases not matched to a gene: 10. In DNA, the CDR3 is TGTGCCAGCAGCCCCTTGAGCGGGGCCGACTACGAGCAGTACTTC. Protein: CASSPLSGADYEQYF. Based on the CDR3 plus reference TRBV7-9 and TRBJ2-7, the full variable domain is DTGVSQNPRHKITKRGQNVTFRCDPISEHNRLYWYRQTLGQGPEFLTYFQNEAQLEKSRLLSDRFSAERPKGSFSTLEIQRTEQGDSAMYLCASSPLSGADYEQYFGPGTRLTVT.